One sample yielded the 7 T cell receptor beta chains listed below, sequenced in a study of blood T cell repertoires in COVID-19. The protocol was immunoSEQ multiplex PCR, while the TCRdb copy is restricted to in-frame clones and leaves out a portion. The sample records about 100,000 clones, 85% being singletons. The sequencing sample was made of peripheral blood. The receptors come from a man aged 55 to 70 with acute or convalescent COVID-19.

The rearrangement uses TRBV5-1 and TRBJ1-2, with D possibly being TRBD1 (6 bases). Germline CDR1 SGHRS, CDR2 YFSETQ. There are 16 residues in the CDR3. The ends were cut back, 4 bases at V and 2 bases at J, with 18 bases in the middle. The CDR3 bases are TGCGCCAGCAGCCCCTTAACAGGGTCTCAAAACTATGGCTACACCTTC. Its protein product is CASSPLTGSQNYGYTF.

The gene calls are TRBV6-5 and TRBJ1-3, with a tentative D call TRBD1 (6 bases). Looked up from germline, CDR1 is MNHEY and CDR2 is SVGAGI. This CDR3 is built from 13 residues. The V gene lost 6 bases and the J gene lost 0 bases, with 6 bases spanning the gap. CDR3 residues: CASRQGSGNTIYF. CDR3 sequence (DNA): TGTGCCAGCAGACAGGGCTCTGGAAACACCATATATTTT.

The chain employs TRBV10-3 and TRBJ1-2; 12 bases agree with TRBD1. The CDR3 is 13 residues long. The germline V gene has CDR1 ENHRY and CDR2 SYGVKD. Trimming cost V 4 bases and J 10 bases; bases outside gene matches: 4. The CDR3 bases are TGTGCCATCAGTGGGGACAGGGGGCCAGACTACACCTTC. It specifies CAISGDRGPDYTF.

The CDR3 protein is CASSLVGRVTGELFF. DNA for the CDR3: TGTGCCAGCAGCTTAGTCGGGCGGGTGACCGGGGAGCTGTTTTTT. The chain links TRBV7-2 to TRBJ2-2, with a weak D call TRBD2 (5 bases). The V and J ends lost 1 base and 5 bases respectively, with 11 bases between them. Per the germline V gene, CDR1 is SGHTA and CDR2 is FQGNSA. This CDR3 region has 15 residues.

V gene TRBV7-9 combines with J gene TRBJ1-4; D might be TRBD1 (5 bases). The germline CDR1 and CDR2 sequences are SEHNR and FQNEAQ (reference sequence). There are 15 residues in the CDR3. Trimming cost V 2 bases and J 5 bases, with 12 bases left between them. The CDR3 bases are TGTGCCAGCAGCTTATTCCAGGGCCTCAATGAAAAACTGTTTTTT. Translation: CASSLFQGLNEKLFF.

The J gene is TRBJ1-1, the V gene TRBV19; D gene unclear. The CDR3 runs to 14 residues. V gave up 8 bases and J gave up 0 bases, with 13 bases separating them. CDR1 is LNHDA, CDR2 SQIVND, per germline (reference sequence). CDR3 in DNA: TGTGCCAGTTCCAGGCCTGGCATGAACACTGAAGCTTTCTTT. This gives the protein CASSRPGMNTEAFF.

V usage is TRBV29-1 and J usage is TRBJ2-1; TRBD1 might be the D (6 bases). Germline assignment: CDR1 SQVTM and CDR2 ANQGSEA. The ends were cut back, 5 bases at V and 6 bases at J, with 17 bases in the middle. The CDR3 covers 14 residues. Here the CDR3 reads CSVTRGGVGNEQFF. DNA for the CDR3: TGCAGCGTTACACGAGGGGGTGTGGGCAATGAGCAGTTCTTC.